This is a list of T cell receptor beta chains from one sample in a study of T cells in Graves' hyperthyroidism and ophthalmopathy. Via MiXCR, TCRdb re-called the multiplex PCR reads, giving one row per CDR3 protein. The data hold some 600,000 distinct CDR3 sequences, with around 13% observed a single time. The sequenced material came from blood. The receptors were sampled from a woman under 40 with Graves' hyperthyroidism that later progressed to Graves' ophthalmopathy. The CDR3 runs from the conserved cysteine through the conserved F or W. D genes are given only for firm matches. Size is omitted from some rows. Given values are once, few, many or a class for expanded clones.

CASSQERGRGTDTQYF | TGTGCCAGCAGCCAAGAACGGGGGCGCGGCACAGATACGCAGTATTTT | NA | TRBJ2-3 | NA | TRBV14
CASSPEDYRAGNTIYF | TGTGCCAGCTCACCAGAGGACTATAGGGCCGGAAACACCATATATTTT | few | TRBJ1-3 | NA | TRBV18
CASSQAAGQGSRDTQYF | TGCGCCAGCAGCCAAGCCGCTGGACAGGGAAGTAGGGATACGCAGTATTTT | few | TRBJ2-3 | TRBD1 | TRBV4-1
CASRVRLNTEAFF | TGTGCCAGCAGAGTTCGGTTGAACACTGAAGCTTTCTTT | many | TRBJ1-1 | NA | TRBV6-1
CASSPPSVTYEQYF | TGTGCCAGCTCACCACCTTCAGTGACCTACGAGCAGTACTTC | many | TRBJ2-7 | NA | TRBV18
CSARDLRELAGGEQYF | TGCAGTGCTAGAGATTTGCGGGAACTAGCGGGAGGCGAGCAGTACTTC | many | TRBJ2-7 | TRBD2 | TRBV20-1
CASGYLGTSGDNEQFF | TGTGCCAGCGGTTACTTGGGGACTAGCGGGGACAATGAGCAGTTCTTC | NA | TRBJ2-1 | TRBD2 | TRBV6-9
CASSYSGVGETQYF | TGTGCCAGCAGTTACTCGGGAGTAGGGGAGACCCAGTACTTC | NA | TRBJ2-5 | NA | TRBV6-5
CASSRSRDSSYEQYF | TGCGCCAGCAGCCGGTCCCGGGACTCTTCCTACGAGCAGTACTTC | many | TRBJ2-7 | NA | TRBV4-1
CASSRASDQPQHF | TGCGCCAGCAGCCGCGCGTCGGATCAGCCCCAGCATTTT | few | TRBJ1-5 | NA | TRBV4-1
CASSWGLNNEQFF | TGTGCCAGTTCTTGGGGACTCAACAATGAGCAGTTCTTC | few | TRBJ2-1 | NA | TRBV7-2
CSARDIASGRLDTQYF | TGCAGTGCTAGAGATATAGCTAGCGGGAGGTTAGATACGCAGTATTTT | many | TRBJ2-3 | TRBD2 | TRBV20-1
CSVFETFSYEQYF | TGCAGCGTTTTCGAGACTTTCTCCTACGAGCAGTACTTC | NA | TRBJ2-7 | NA | TRBV29-1
CASSLGTAQRIQYF | TGTGCCAGCAGCTTGGGGACAGCCCAAAGGATTCAGTACTTC | many | TRBJ2-4 | NA | TRBV5-8
CASSSPDRLAAGGYTF | TGTGCCAGCAGTAGCCCGGACAGGTTGGCTGCTGGAGGCTACACCTTC | many | TRBJ1-2 | TRBD1 | TRBV28
CASSLGGQGTYYGYTF | TGTGCCAGCAGTTTAGGGGGTCAGGGAACTTACTATGGCTACACCTTC | many | TRBJ1-2 | NA | TRBV27
CASSLGEKLFF | TGTGCCAGCAGTTTGGGTGAAAAACTGTTTTTT | many | TRBJ1-4 | NA | TRBV12-3/TRBV12-4
CASSFVEGTGSGNTIYF | TGTGCCAGCAGTTTTGTTGAGGGGACGGGCTCTGGAAACACCATATATTTT | few | TRBJ1-3 | NA | TRBV27
CASSFRGQGQFYGYTF | TGTGCCAGCAGCTTTAGGGGACAGGGACAGTTTTATGGCTACACCTTC | many | TRBJ1-2 | TRBD1 | TRBV7-8
CASSEVRGIPYNEQFF | TGTGCCAGCAGTGAAGTTAGGGGGATCCCCTACAATGAGCAGTTCTTC | many | TRBJ2-1 | NA | TRBV2
CASSQGQELGSPLHF | TGCGCCAGCAGCCAGGGACAGGAGTTAGGATCACCCCTCCACTTT | few | TRBJ1-6 | TRBD1 | TRBV4-1
CASSPGQGSYEQYF | TGTGCCAGCAGCCCAGGACAGGGTTCATACGAGCAGTACTTC | many | TRBJ2-7 | TRBD1 | TRBV18
CASSLESGGFQEQYF | TGTGCCAGCAGCTTAGAAAGCGGAGGGTTTCAGGAGCAGTACTTC | few | TRBJ2-7 | NA | TRBV7-2
CASLLGGAEQYF | TGTGCCAGCCTGCTAGGTGGCGCCGAGCAGTACTTC | many | TRBJ2-7 | NA | TRBV12-3/TRBV12-4
CASSIDQGLTEAFF | TGTGCCAGTAGTATAGATCAAGGACTAACTGAAGCTTTCTTT | NA | TRBJ1-1 | NA | TRBV19
CASSLGGQDVGETQYF | TGTGCTAGCAGCTTAGGGGGGCAGGATGTAGGCGAGACCCAGTACTTC | NA | TRBJ2-5 | NA | TRBV7-2
CASLGGTGDPGELFF | TGTGCCAGTCTAGGAGGGACAGGGGATCCCGGGGAGCTGTTTTTT | many | TRBJ2-2 | TRBD1 | TRBV19
CASHQGSSYEQYF | TGTGCCAGTCACCAGGGAAGCTCCTACGAGCAGTACTTC | many | TRBJ2-7 | NA | TRBV27
CASSGDRSSGNTIYF | TGTGCCAGCAGTGGGGACAGGAGCTCTGGAAACACCATATATTTT | many | TRBJ1-3 | TRBD1 | TRBV12-3/TRBV12-4
CASSAGDVYEQYF | TGTGCCAGCAGCGCCGGGGACGTCTACGAGCAGTACTTC | many | TRBJ2-7 | NA | TRBV7-3
CASNWPGVGNSPLHF | TGTGCCAGCAACTGGCCGGGCGTAGGAAATTCACCCCTCCACTTT | NA | TRBJ1-6 | NA | TRBV7-2
CASSTDRGHEQYF | TGTGCTAGCAGCACAGACAGGGGCCACGAGCAGTACTTC | NA | TRBJ2-7 | TRBD1 | TRBV7-7
CAWSRDTQYF | TGTGCCTGGAGTAGGGATACGCAGTATTTT | many | TRBJ2-3 | NA | TRBV30